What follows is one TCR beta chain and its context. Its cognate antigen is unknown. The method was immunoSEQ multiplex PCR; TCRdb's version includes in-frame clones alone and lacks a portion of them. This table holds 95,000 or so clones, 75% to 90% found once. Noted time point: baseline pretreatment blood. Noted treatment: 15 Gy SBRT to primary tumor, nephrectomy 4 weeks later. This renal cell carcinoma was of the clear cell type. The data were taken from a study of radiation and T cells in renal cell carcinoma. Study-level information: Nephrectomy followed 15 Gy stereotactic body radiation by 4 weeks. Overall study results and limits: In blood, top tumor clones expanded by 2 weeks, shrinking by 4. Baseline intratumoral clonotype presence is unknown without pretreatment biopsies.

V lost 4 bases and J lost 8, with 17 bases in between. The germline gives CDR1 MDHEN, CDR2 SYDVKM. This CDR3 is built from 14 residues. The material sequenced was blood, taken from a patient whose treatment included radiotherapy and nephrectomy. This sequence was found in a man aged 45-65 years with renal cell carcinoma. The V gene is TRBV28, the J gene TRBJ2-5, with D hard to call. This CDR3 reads CASSYSLGSRTQYF. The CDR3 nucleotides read TGTGCCAGCAGTTATAGCCTCGGTAGTCGAACCCAGTACTTC. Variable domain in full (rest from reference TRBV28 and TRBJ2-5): DVKVTQSSRYLVKRTGEKVFLECVQDMDHENMFWYRQDPGLGLRLIYFSYDVKMKEKGDIPEGYSVSREKKERFSLILESASTNQTSMYLCASSYSLGSRTQYFGPGTRLLVL.